This T cell receptor (beta chain) came from a study of blood T cell repertoires in COVID-19. At the level of the study: Spain, Italy and the United States supplied samples that represented acute and convalescent COVID-19. From T cells, B-cell-depleted T cells, or PBMCs came the material, which was cDNA or gDNA.

V was pared by 4 bases and J by 8 bases, with 25 bases between. CDR1 is LNHNV and CDR2 is YYDKDF in the germline V gene (reference sequence). The CDR3 length is 17 residues. Under the authors' procedure: Amplification of reference gene primers provided the estimated nucleated cell counts. Profiling relied on immunoSEQ multiplex PCR, and the TCRdb table lists in-frame clones only, not all of them. V, J and clone size derive from that table, while D and trimming were established from the DNA sequence. In the table there are 120,000 or so clones, 85% to 90% of which are singletons. The chain couples TRBV15 to TRBJ2-3; D may be TRBD1 (6 bases). Sample: peripheral blood. This clonotype originated in a human donor in a cohort sampled during active COVID-19. CDR3 loop: CATSTHGQPFALGTQYF. CDR3 in DNA: TGTGCCACCAGCACTCACGGACAGCCATTCGCTCTAGGTACGCAGTATTTT.